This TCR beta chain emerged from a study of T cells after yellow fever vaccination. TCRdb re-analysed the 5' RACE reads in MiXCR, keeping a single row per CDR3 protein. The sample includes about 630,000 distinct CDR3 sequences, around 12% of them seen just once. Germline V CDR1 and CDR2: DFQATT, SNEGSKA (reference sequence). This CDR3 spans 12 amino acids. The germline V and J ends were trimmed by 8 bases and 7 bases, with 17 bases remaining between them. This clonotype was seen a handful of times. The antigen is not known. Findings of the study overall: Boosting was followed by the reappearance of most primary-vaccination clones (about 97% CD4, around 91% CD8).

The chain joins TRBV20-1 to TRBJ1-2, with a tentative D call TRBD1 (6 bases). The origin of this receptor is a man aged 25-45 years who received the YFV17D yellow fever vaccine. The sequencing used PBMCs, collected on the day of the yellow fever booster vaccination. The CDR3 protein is CSPLLGGVGYTF. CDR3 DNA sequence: TGCAGTCCCCTTCTAGGGGGAGTTGGCTACACCTTC.